The subject of this entry is one T cell receptor beta chain. Allocation to cohorts depended on clinical history reported by the participants. Cohort 3 recovered donors had two negative PCRs, clearance, or symptom resolution. These data belong to a study of blood T cell repertoires in COVID-19. How the authors handled the data: Counts of nucleated cells, estimated from reference gene primer amplification, were obtained. Assay: immunoSEQ multiplex PCR; the TCRdb copy retains only in-frame clones and omits some. V, J and clone size are taken as reported in that table, and D and trimming were inferred from the DNA itself. The table records roughly 360,000 clones, more than 70% of them present only once. Source material: PBMCs or T cells enriched from blood (not recorded which). This clonotype was sampled from a young man who had recovered from COVID-19.

Here the CDR3 reads CASGTGGNTEAFF. CDR3 DNA: TGTGCCAGTGGAACGGGGGGTAACACTGAAGCTTTCTTT. The chain recombines TRBV19 with TRBJ1-1; perhaps TRBD1 as D (5 bases). Deletions cut 8 bases from V and 2 bases from J, with 12 bases between. The CDR3 has 13 amino acids. CDR1 and CDR2 (germline): LNHDA, SQIVND (reference sequence).